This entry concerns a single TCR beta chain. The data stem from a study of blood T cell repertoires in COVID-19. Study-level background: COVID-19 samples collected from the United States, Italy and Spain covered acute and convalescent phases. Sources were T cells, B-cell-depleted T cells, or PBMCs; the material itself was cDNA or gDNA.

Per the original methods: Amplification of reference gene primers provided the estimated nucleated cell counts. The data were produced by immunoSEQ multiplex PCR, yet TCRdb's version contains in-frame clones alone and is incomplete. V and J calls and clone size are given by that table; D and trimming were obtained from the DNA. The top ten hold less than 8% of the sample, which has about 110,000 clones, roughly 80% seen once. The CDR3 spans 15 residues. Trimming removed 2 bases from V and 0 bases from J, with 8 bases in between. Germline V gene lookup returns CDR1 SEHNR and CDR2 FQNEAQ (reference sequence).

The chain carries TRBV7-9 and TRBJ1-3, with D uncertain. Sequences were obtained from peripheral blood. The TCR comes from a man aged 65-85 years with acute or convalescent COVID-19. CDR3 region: CASSLLTNSGNTIYF. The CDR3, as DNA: TGTGCCAGCAGCTTATTGACTAACTCTGGAAACACCATATATTTT.